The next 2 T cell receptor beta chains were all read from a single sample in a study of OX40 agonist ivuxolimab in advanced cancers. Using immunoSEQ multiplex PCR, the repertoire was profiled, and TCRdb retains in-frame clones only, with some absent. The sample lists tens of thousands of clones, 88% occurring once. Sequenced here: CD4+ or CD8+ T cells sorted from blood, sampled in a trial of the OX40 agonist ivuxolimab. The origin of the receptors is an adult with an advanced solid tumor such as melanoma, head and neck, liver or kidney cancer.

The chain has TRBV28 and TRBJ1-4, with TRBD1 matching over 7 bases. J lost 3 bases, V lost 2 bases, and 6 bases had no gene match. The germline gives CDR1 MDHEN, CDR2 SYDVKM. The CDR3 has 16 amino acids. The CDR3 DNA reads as TGTGCCAGCAGTTTACCCCTGACAGGGTCTAATGAAAAACTGTTTTTT. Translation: CASSLPLTGSNEKLFF.

As DNA, the CDR3 is TGTGCCAGCAGCTTAGTAGCGGGAAACCACAATGAGCAGTTCTTC. This encodes CASSLVAGNHNEQFF. The gene calls are TRBV7-2 and TRBJ2-1; 8 bases agree with TRBD2. The V and J ends lost 1 base and 5 bases, in that order; junction bases with no gene match: 4. This CDR3 is 15 amino acids long. Germline lookup yields CDR1 SGHTA and CDR2 FQGNSA.